This T cell receptor (beta chain) stems from a study of T cell responses to AZD1222 COVID-19 vaccine. As for this clone: Its specificity is unknown.

V was shortened by 5 bases and J by 3 bases, with 1 base between the two germline ends. This CDR3 region has 11 residues. Study-wide points: Donors in the cohort were predominantly white British and more often female, and clonal diversity was possibly underestimated. A reported finding is that nearly half of spike-specific TCRs target unmutated variant regions. Spike-specific TCR repertoires showed rising breadth and depth after two AZD1222 doses. There were repertoire samples only from the period after the peak T cell response.

TCRdb's table, derived via immunoSEQ multiplex PCR, lists solely in-frame clones and lacks some. The sample lists 90,000 to 140,000 clones; over 75% were seen once. The sequencing used peripheral blood, collected on day 0 of AZD1222 vaccination. This chain uses TRBV12-3 or TRBV12-4 with TRBJ2-2; the D is unclear. The TCR comes from an adult in good health. CDR3 DNA sequence: TGTGCCAGCAGTCACACCGGGGAGCTGTTTTTT. Its protein is CASSHTGELFF.